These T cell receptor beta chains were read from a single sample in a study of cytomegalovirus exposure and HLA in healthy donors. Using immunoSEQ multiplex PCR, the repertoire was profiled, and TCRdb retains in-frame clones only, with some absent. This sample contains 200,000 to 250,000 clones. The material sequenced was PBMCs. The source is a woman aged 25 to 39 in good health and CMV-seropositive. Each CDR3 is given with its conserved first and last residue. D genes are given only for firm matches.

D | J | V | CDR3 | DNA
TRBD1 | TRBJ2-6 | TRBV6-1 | CASSEIPGGLGANVLTF | TGTGCCAGCAGTGAAATTCCAGGGGGCCTTGGGGCCAACGTCCTGACTTTC
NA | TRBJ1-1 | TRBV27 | CASSFSAVGRTEAFF | TGTGCCAGCAGTTTCAGTGCGGTGGGTCGAACTGAAGCTTTCTTT
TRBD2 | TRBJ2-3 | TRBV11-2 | CASSKGPDGGASGDTQYF | TGTGCCAGCAGCAAGGGGCCGGACGGGGGGGCCTCGGGAGATACGCAGTATTTT
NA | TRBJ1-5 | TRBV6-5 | CAKRDKNQPQHF | TGTGCCAAACGGGACAAAAATCAGCCCCAGCATTTT
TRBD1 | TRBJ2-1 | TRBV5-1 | CASSILPGQGVYNEQFF | TGCGCCAGCAGCATTCTCCCGGGACAGGGGGTATACAATGAGCAGTTCTTC
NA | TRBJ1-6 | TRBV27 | CASSLGGARNSPLHF | TGTGCCAGCAGTTTAGGGGGGGCTCGTAATTCACCCCTCCACTTT
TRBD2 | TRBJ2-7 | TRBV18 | CASSPSLAGVSYEQYF | TGTGCCAGCTCACCAAGTCTAGCGGGAGTGTCCTACGAGCAGTACTTC
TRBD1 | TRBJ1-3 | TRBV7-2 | CASNRQGIEGNTIYF | TGTGCCAGCAACCGACAGGGTATAGAAGGAAACACCATATATTTT
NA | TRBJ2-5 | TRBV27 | CASGRQGGETQYF | TGTGCCTCCGGGCGGCAGGGGGGAGAGACCCAGTACTTC
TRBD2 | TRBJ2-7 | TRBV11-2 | CASSRTTSDTYEQYF | TGTGCCAGCAGCCGAACCACTAGCGACACCTACGAGCAGTACTTC
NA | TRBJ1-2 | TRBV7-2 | CASSLDRTYGYTF | TGTGCCAGCAGCTTAGACAGGACCTATGGCTACACCTTC
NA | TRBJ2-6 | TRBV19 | CASSIAGVLSGANVLTF | TGTGCCAGTAGTATAGCGGGAGTCCTTTCTGGGGCCAACGTCCTGACTTTC
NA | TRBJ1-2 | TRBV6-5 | CASSLYREKNYGYTF | TGTGCCAGCAGTTTATACAGGGAAAAAAACTATGGCTACACCTTC
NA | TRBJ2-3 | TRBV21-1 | CASSGRGPTDTQYF | TGTGCCAGCAGCGGCAGGGGCCCCACAGATACGCAGTATTTT
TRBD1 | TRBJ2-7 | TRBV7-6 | CASSPTGGARHEQYF | TGTGCCAGCAGCCCCACAGGGGGCGCGAGGCACGAGCAGTACTTC
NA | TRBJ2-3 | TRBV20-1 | CSAAMSTQYF | TGCAGTGCTGCTATGAGCACGCAGTATTTT
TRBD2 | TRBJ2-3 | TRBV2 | CASSGLAGVTDTQYF | TGTGCCAGCAGTGGACTAGCGGGAGTGACAGATACGCAGTATTTT
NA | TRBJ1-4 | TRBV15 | CATSRDHSIREKLFF | TGTGCCACCAGCAGAGATCACTCGATCCGGGAAAAACTGTTTTTT
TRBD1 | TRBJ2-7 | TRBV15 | CATSRDFTGGYEQYF | TGTGCCACCAGCAGAGACTTCACAGGGGGCTACGAGCAGTACTTC
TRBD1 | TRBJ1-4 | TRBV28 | CASRGQTVNEKLFF | TGTGCCAGTCGGGGACAGACCGTTAATGAAAAACTGTTTTTT
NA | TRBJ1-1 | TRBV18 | CASSEGENTEAFF | TGTGCCAGCTCAGAAGGAGAAAACACTGAAGCTTTCTTT
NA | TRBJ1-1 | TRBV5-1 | CASSLDGMNTEAFF | TGCGCCAGCAGCTTGGACGGGATGAACACTGAAGCTTTCTTT
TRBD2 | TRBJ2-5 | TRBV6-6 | CASRLAGDETQYF | TGTGCCAGCAGATTAGCGGGAGATGAGACCCAGTACTTC
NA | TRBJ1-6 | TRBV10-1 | CASSVRRGSPLHF | TGCGCCAGCAGTGTTCGTCGCGGTTCACCCCTCCACTTT
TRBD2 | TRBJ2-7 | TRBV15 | CATSRDIGGATSEQYF | TGTGCCACCAGCAGAGATATCGGGGGGGCTACCTCCGAGCAGTACTTC
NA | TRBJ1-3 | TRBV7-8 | CASSLSALSGNTIYF | TGTGCCAGCAGCTTGAGTGCCCTCTCTGGAAACACCATATATTTT
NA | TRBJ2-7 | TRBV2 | CASKQAPSYEQYF | TGTGCCAGCAAACAGGCTCCATCGTACGAGCAGTACTTC
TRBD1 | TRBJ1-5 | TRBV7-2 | CASSGGTGGGQPQHF | TGTGCCAGCAGCGGGGGGACAGGGGGCGGTCAGCCCCAGCATTTT
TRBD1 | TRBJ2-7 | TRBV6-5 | CASSYSGTGGGYEQYF | TGTGCCAGCAGTTACTCGGGGACAGGGGGCGGTTACGAGCAGTACTTC
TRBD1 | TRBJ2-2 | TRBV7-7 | CASSNGQGATGELFF | TGTGCCAGCAGCAACGGACAGGGGGCTACCGGGGAGCTGTTTTTT
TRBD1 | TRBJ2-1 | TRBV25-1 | CASSESPGQGSYNEQFF | TGTGCCAGCAGTGAATCGCCGGGACAGGGTAGCTACAATGAGCAGTTCTTC
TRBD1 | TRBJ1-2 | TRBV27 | CASSLFGTGNYGYTF | TGTGCCAGCAGTTTATTCGGGACAGGGAACTATGGCTACACCTTC
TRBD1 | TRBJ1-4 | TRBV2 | CASSVTRTGEVANEKLFF | TGTGCCAGCAGTGTTACCCGGACAGGGGAAGTTGCTAATGAAAAACTGTTTTTT
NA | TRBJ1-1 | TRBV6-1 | CASSFTENTEAFF | TGTGCCAGCAGTTTCACAGAGAACACTGAAGCTTTCTTT
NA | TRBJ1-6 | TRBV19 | CASTTIAGWNSPLHF | TGTGCCAGTACCACCATTGCGGGGTGGAATTCACCCCTCCACTTT
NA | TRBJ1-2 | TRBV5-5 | CASSLRFTGPTNLHYGYTF | TGTGCCAGCAGCTTGCGGTTTACAGGGCCCACTAACCTACACTATGGCTACACCTTC
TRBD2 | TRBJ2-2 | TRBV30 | CAWSVASGNTGELFF | TGTGCCTGGAGTGTAGCTAGCGGGAACACCGGGGAGCTGTTTTTT
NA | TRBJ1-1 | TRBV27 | CASSLYPGFTTEAFF | TGTGCCAGCAGTCTATATCCGGGTTTTACGACTGAAGCTTTCTTT
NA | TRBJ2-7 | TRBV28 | CASSLATQIYEQYF | TGTGCCAGCAGTCTAGCGACGCAAATCTACGAGCAGTACTTC
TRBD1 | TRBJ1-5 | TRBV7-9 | CASSQGQAVSQPQHF | TGTGCCAGCAGCCAAGGACAGGCGGTCAGTCAGCCCCAGCATTTT
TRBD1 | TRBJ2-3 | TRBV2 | CASSGQGSTDTQYF | TGTGCCAGCAGTGGACAGGGGAGCACAGATACGCAGTATTTT
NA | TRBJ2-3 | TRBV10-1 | CASSDRAAGAPPDTQYF | TGCGCCAGCAGTGACAGAGCGGCAGGGGCGCCGCCAGATACGCAGTATTTT
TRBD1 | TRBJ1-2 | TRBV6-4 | CASSPTPGQIYGYTF | TGTGCCAGCAGTCCAACTCCGGGACAGATCTATGGCTACACCTTC
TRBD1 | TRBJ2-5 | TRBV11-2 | CASSLPTGGGETQYF | TGTGCCAGCAGCTTACCCACAGGGGGCGGAGAGACCCAGTACTTC
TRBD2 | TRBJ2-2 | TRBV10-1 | CASSATTGTSVNRGTGELFF | TGCGCCAGCAGTGCGACAACCGGGACTAGCGTCAATCGGGGGACCGGGGAGCTGTTTTTT
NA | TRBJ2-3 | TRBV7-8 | CASSLRRDSTDTQYF | TGTGCCAGCAGCTTAAGAAGGGACTCCACAGATACGCAGTATTTT
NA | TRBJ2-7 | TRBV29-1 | CSVELLGDSTMGFSYEQYF | TGCAGCGTTGAATTGTTAGGGGATTCAACCATGGGGTTCTCCTACGAGCAGTACTTC
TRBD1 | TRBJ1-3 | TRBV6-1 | CASSASGGGNTIYF | TGTGCCAGCAGTGCCTCAGGGGGAGGAAACACCATATATTTT
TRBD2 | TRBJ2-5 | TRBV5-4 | CASSLGLAGQETQYF | TGTGCCAGCAGCTTGGGACTAGCGGGACAAGAGACCCAGTACTTC
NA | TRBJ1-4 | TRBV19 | CASSIALGRGYEKLFF | TGTGCCAGTAGTATAGCACTAGGCAGGGGATATGAAAAACTGTTTTTT
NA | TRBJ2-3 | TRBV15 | CATSRDVASTDTQYF | TGTGCCACCAGCAGAGATGTAGCGAGCACAGATACGCAGTATTTT
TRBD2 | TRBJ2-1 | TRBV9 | CASSVAGLATQQFF | TGTGCCAGCAGCGTAGCTGGACTAGCGACTCAGCAGTTCTTC
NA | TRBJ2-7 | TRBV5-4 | CASSLYRAHEQYF | TGTGCCAGCAGCTTGTACAGGGCCCACGAGCAGTACTTC
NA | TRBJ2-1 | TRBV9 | CASSVDTVDEQFF | TGTGCCAGCAGCGTAGATACTGTCGATGAGCAGTTCTTC
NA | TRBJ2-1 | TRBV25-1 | CASSIQVGSYNEQFF | TGTGCCAGCAGTATCCAGGTGGGCTCCTACAATGAGCAGTTCTTC